The 10 T cell receptor beta chains reported below all come from one sample, sequenced in a study of cytomegalovirus exposure and HLA in healthy donors. Clones were sequenced by immunoSEQ multiplex PCR, and TCRdb holds only the in-frame ones, with some missing. In the table there are about 110,000 clones, approximately 90% of which are singletons. The material sequenced was PBMCs. These TCRs come from a young woman in good health and CMV-seropositive.

The rearrangement links TRBV2 to TRBJ2-2, with D perhaps TRBD2 (6 bases). This CDR3 has 14 amino acids. The germline V gene encodes CDR1 SNHLY and CDR2 FYNNEI. Trimming removed 7 bases at V and 3 bases at J, with 12 bases between. CDR3 amino acids: CASNGGPDTGELFF. The CDR3 coding sequence is TGTGCCAGCAACGGGGGACCAGACACCGGGGAGCTGTTTTTT.

J is TRBJ2-4 and V is TRBV19; D gene unclear. Germline assignment: CDR1 LNHDA and CDR2 SQIVND (reference sequence). With 4 bases removed from V and 6 bases from J, the gap between germline ends came to 4 bases. The CDR3 has 11 residues. CDR3 DNA sequence: TGTGCCAGTAGTACGAGAAACATTCAGTACTTC. Protein sequence: CASSTRNIQYF.

The J gene is TRBJ1-5, the V gene TRBV19; tentative D call: TRBD1 (5 bases). The CDR3 has 15 residues. The germline V gene has CDR1 LNHDA and CDR2 SQIVND (reference sequence). V dropped 7 bases and J dropped 1 base, with 14 bases sitting between them. The CDR3, as DNA: TGTGCCAGTAAGTATGCGGGACGGAGCAATCAGCCCCAGCATTTT. Amino acids: CASKYAGRSNQPQHF.

The chain carries TRBV7-9 and TRBJ1-2; D unresolved. V lost 7 bases and J 5 bases, leaving 17 bases between the germline ends. CDR1 is SEHNR, CDR2 FQNEAQ, per germline (reference sequence). This CDR3 is 14 amino acids long. The DNA of the CDR3 is TGTGCCAGCATCAAGATGGGAGGTAGTTATGGCTACACCTTC. Amino acid sequence: CASIKMGGSYGYTF. Based on the CDR3 plus reference TRBV7-9 and TRBJ1-2, the full variable domain is DTGVSQNPRHKITKRGQNVTFRCDPISEHNRLYWYRQTLGQGPEFLTYFQNEAQLEKSRLLSDRFSAERPKGSFSTLEIQRTEQGDSAMYLCASIKMGGSYGYTFGSGTRLTVV.

This chain joins TRBV7-2 and TRBJ1-1; 9 positions match TRBD1. The CDR3 runs 18 residues. The germline gives CDR1 SGHTA, CDR2 FQGNSA. J gave up 1 base and V 4 bases, and 13 bases lay outside the gene matches. The CDR3 sequence is CASSSPGQGYVRNTEAFF. As DNA, the CDR3 is TGTGCCAGCAGCTCTCCGGGACAGGGTTATGTTAGGAACACTGAAGCTTTCTTT.

This clone appeared a single time. The rearrangement joins TRBV4-3 to TRBJ2-1, with D possibly matching TRBD1 (6 bases). Germline assignment: CDR1 LGHNA and CDR2 YSLEER. With 3 bases removed from V and 13 bases from J, the gap between germline ends came to 22 bases. This CDR3 has 15 amino acids. This CDR3 is CASSHAEGTLTGQFF. The CDR3, as DNA: TGCGCCAGCAGCCATGCCGAAGGGACACTCACCGGACAGTTCTTC.

The chain uses TRBV15 and TRBJ2-5; D remains ambiguous. CDR1 and CDR2 (germline): LNHNV, YYDKDF (reference sequence). V lost 0 bases, J lost 5 bases, and 4 bases lay in between. The CDR3 spans 12 residues. The CDR3 region is CATSRDLETQYF. The CDR3 bases are TGTGCCACCAGCAGAGATCTGGAGACCCAGTACTTC.

Details on this clone: Other nucleotide sequences from this sample produce the same CDR3. The chain links TRBV27 to TRBJ2-7; D might be TRBD2 (5 bases). CDR3 size: 13 residues. Trimming stripped 5 bases from V and 0 bases from J, with 8 bases between. Germline lookup yields CDR1 MNHEY and CDR2 SMNVEV (reference sequence). CDR3 DNA: TGTGCCAGCAGTCGAGGGCCCTCCTACGAGCAGTACGTC. Amino acids: CASSRGPSYEQYV.

The chain combines TRBV5-5 with TRBJ2-5; 7 positions agree with TRBD2. Per germline, CDR1 SGHKS and CDR2 YYEKEE (reference sequence). V shed 0 bases and J 3 bases; nucleotides not matched to a gene: 5. This CDR3 spans 15 amino acids. In DNA, the CDR3 is TGTGCCAGCAGCTTGGTTTCTAGCGGTAAAGAGACCCAGTACTTC. Amino acids: CASSLVSSGKETQYF.

The table lists this clone with a few counts. The chain is built from TRBV4-1 and TRBJ2-7; D may be TRBD1 (6 bases). Germline-derived CDR1 and CDR2 are MGHRA and YSYEKL. Trimming stripped 1 base from V and 3 bases from J, with 10 bases between. The CDR3 is 14 amino acids. This CDR3 reads CASSQGQGIYEQYF. In DNA, the CDR3 is TGCGCCAGCAGCCAAGGGCAGGGGATCTACGAGCAGTACTTC.